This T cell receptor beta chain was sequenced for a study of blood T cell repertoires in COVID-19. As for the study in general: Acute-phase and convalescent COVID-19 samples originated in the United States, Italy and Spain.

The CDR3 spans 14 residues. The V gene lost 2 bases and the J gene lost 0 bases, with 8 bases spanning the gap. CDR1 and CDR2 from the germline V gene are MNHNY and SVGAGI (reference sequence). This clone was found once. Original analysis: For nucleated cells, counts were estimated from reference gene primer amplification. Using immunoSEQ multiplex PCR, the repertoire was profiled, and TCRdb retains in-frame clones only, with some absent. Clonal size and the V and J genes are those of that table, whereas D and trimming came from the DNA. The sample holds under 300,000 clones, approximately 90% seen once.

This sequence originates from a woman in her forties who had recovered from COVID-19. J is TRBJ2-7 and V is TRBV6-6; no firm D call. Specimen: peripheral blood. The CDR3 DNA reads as TGTGCCAGCAGTTACGTCCAGCGCTCCTACGAGCAGTACTTC. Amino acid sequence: CASSYVQRSYEQYF.